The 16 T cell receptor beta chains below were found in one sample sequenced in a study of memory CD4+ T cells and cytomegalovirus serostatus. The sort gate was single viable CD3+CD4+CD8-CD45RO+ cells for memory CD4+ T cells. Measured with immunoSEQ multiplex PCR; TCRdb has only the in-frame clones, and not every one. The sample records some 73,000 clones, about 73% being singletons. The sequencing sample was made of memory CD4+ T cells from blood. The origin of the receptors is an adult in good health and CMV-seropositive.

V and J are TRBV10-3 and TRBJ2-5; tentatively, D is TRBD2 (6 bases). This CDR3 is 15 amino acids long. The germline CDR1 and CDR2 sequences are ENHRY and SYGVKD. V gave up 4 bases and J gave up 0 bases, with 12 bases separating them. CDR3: CAISGGLGYQETQYF. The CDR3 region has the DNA TGTGCCATCAGTGGGGGACTGGGGTACCAAGAGACCCAGTACTTC.

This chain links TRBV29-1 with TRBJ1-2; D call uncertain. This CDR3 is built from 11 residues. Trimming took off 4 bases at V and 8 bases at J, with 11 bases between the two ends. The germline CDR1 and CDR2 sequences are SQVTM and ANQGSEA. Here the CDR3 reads CSVVKGGGYTF. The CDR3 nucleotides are TGCAGCGTTGTCAAGGGTGGGGGCTACACCTTC.

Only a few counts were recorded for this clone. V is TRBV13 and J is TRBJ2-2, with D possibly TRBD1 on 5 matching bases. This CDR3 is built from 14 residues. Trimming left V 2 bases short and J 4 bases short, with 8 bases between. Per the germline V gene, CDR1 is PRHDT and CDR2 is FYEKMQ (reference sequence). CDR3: CASSLNRFTGELFF. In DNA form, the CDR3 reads TGTGCCAGCAGCTTAAACAGGTTCACCGGGGAGCTGTTTTTT. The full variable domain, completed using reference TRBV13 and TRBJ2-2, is AAGVIQSPRHLIKEKRETATLKCYPIPRHDTVYWYQQGPGQDPQFLISFYEKMQSDKGSIPDRFSAQQFSDYHSELNMSSLELGDSALYFCASSLNRFTGELFFGEGSRLTVL.

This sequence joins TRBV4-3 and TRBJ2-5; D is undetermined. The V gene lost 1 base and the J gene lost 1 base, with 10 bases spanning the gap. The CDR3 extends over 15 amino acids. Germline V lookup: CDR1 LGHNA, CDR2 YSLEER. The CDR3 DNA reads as TGCGCCAGCAGCCAAGTCGGCTATCCCCAAGAGACCCAGTACTTC. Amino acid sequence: CASSQVGYPQETQYF.

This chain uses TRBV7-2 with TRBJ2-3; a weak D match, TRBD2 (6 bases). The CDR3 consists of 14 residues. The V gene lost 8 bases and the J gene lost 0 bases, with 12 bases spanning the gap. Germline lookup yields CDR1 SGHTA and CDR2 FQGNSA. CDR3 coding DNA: TGTGCCAGCGTCTCGGGACTTAGCACAGATACGCAGTATTTT. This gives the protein CASVSGLSTDTQYF.

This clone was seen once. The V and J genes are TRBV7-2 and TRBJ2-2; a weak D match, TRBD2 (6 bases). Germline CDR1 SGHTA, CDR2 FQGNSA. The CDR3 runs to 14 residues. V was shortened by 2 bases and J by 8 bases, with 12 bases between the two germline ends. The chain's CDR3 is CASSLSGLGGELFF. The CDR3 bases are TGTGCCAGCAGCTTAAGCGGGTTGGGGGGGGAGCTGTTTTTT.

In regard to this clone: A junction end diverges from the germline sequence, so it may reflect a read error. The CDR3 DNA follows: TGTGCCAGCAGTTTAGACAGGGTAAATCAGCCCCAGCATTTT. This gives the protein CASSLDRVNQPQHF. The chain recombines TRBV7-2 with TRBJ1-5; the match to TRBD1 covers 7 bases. CDR3 size: 14 residues. Germline assignment: CDR1 SGHTA and CDR2 FQGNSA.

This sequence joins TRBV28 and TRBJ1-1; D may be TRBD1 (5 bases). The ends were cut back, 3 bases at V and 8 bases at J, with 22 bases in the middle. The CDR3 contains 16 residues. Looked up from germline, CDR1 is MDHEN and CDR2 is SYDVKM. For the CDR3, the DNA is TGTGCCAGCAGTTTTCCGGTTCCTCTCAGGGACGAGGAAGCTTTCTTT. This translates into CASSFPVPLRDEEAFF.

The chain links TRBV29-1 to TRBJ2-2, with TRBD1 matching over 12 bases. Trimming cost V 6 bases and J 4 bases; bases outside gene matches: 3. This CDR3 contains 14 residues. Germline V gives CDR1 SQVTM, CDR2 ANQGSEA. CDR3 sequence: CSVGTGGVTGELFF. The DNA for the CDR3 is TGCAGCGTCGGGACAGGGGGCGTCACCGGGGAGCTGTTTTTT.

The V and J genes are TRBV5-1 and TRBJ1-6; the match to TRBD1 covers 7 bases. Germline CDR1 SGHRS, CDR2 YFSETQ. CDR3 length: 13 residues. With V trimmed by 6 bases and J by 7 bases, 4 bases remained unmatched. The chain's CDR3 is CASTDRENSPLHF. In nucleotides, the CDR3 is TGCGCCAGCACAGACAGGGAAAATTCACCCCTCCACTTT.

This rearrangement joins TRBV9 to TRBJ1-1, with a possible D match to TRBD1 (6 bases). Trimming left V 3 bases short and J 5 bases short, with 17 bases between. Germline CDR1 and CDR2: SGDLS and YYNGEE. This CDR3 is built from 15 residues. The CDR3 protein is CASSGGRGFETEAFF. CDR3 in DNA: TGTGCCAGCAGCGGAGGGAGGGGGTTCGAAACTGAAGCTTTCTTT.

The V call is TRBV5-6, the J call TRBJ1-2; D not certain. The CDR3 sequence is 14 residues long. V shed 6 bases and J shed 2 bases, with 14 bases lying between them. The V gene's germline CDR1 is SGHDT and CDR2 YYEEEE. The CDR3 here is CASTQTGVNYGYTF. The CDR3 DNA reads TGTGCCAGCACCCAAACGGGAGTAAACTATGGCTACACCTTC.

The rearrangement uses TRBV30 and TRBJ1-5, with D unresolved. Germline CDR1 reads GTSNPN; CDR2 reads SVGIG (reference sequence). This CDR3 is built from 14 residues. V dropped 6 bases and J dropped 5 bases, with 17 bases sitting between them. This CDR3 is CACTPRGSDQPQHF. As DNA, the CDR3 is TGTGCCTGTACCCCCCGGGGTTCGGATCAGCCCCAGCATTTT.

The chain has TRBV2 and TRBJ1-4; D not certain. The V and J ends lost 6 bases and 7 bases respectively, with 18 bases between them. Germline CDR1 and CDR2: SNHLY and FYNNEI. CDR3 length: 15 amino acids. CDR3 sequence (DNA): TGTGCCAGCAGGATGGACGGGCCGGGAGGTGAAAAACTGTTTTTT. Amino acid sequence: CASRMDGPGGEKLFF.

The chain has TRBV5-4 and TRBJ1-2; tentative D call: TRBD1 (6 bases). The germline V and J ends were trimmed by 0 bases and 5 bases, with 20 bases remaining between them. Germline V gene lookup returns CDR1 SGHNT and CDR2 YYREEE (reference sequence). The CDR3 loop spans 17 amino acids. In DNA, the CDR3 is TGTGCCAGCAGCTTGGATGAGGGACACCTTAGGGGGTATGGCTACACCTTC. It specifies CASSLDEGHLRGYGYTF.

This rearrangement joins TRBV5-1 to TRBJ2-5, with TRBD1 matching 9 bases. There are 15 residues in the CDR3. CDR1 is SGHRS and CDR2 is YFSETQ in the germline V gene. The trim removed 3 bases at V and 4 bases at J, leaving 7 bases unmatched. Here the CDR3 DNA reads TGCGCCAGCAGCTCGACAGGGGGGTTAGGAGAGACCCAGTACTTC. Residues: CASSSTGGLGETQYF.